This T cell receptor beta chain is drawn from a study of cytomegalovirus exposure and HLA in healthy donors. Study context: A subsequent analysis stated that the 120 or so validation repertoires were run on the same platform as the roughly 700 first-cohort repertoires.

Clones were read by immunoSEQ multiplex PCR, and TCRdb kept only the in-frame ones, dropping some. The data hold under 95,000 clones, with approximately 91% observed a single time. The specimen sequenced was PBMCs. This TCR derives from a man in his thirties or forties in good health and CMV-seronegative.

CDR3 sequence (DNA): TGCGCCAGCAGCTTGGGACTAGCGGGAGTTCGCACAGATACGCAGTATTTT. Protein sequence: CASSLGLAGVRTDTQYF. The chain joins TRBV5-1 to TRBJ2-3, with 12 bases aligning to TRBD2. The V gene's germline CDR1 is SGHRS and CDR2 YFSETQ. V was clipped by 0 bases and J by 1 base; unmatched bases: 3. This CDR3 is 17 amino acids long.